This T cell receptor beta chain was obtained from a study of blood T cell repertoires in COVID-19. The wider study: T cells, B-cell-depleted T cells, or PBMCs supplied cDNA or gDNA.

This CDR3 comprises 16 residues. J gave up 2 bases and V 2 bases, and 7 bases lay outside the gene matches. Germline V CDR1 and CDR2: SGHNT, YENEEA. Produced via immunoSEQ multiplex PCR; TCRdb's table is partial and in-frame only. The sample contains around 250,000 clones, 70% to 90% of which appear only once. The sequence came from a man aged 18 to 29 with active or convalescent COVID-19. The chain employs TRBV11-3 and TRBJ2-3, with 7 nucleotides matching TRBD2. The specimen was peripheral blood. The CDR3 region has the DNA TGTGCCAGCAGCTTAATAGGGGAGGGGTTCACAGATACGCAGTATTTT. This encodes CASSLIGEGFTDTQYF. Combining the CDR3 with reference TRBV11-3 and TRBJ2-3 gives the whole variable domain EAGVVQSPRYKIIEKKQPVAFWCNPISGHNTLYWYLQNLGQGPELLIRYENEEAVDDSQLPKDRFSAERLKGVDSTLKIQPAELGDSAVYLCASSLIGEGFTDTQYFGPGTRLTVL.